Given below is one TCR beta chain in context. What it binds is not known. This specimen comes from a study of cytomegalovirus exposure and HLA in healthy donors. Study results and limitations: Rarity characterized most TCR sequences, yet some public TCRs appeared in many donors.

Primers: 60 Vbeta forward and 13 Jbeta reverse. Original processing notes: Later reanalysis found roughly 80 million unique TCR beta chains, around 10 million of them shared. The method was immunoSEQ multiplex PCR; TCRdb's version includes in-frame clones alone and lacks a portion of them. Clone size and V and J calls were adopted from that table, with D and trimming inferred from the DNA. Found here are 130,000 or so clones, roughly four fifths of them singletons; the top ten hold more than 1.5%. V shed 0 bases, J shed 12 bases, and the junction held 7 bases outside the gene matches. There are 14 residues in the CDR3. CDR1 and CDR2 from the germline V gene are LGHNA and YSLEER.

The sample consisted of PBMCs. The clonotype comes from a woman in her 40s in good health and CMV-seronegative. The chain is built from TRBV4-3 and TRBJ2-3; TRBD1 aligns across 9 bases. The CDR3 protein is CASSQDLGTGSQYF. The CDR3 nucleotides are TGCGCCAGCAGCCAAGATCTTGGGACAGGGAGTCAGTATTTT.